This T cell receptor beta chain is from a study of blood T cell repertoires in COVID-19. Study-level background: The United States, Italy and Spain were the sources of the acute and convalescent COVID-19 samples. The cDNA or gDNA used as material had been derived from T cells, B-cell-depleted T cells, or PBMCs.

Generated by immunoSEQ multiplex PCR, the TCRdb table keeps only in-frame clones and is missing some. This sample has around 170,000 clones, with approximately 86% found just once. The source of this sequence is a woman in her 30s with active or convalescent COVID-19. Specimen: peripheral blood.

For the CDR3, the DNA is TGTGCCAGCATCAATGTAGGGGTATACGGAGGCTACACCTTC. It codes for CASINVGVYGGYTF. This chain links TRBV2 with TRBJ1-2, with D possibly being TRBD1 (5 bases). CDR1 is SNHLY and CDR2 is FYNNEI in the germline V gene. Deletions cut 7 bases from V and 8 bases from J, with 20 bases between. This CDR3 region has 14 residues.